Shown below are 32 T cell receptor beta chains from a single sample sequenced in a study of read filtering for tumor transcriptome and immune sequencing. The library was built from about 400 ng RNA with molecular barcoded adaptors for alpha/delta and beta/gamma chains. TCRdb redid the calling of the reads with MiXCR, one entry per CDR3 protein. The sample has roughly 130,000 distinct CDR3 sequences, approximately 13% seen once; the top ten hold 9.5% to 11%. What was sequenced was a population of CD138-negative cells sorted from bone marrow. These TCRs come from a donor aged 40 or older with multiple myeloma.

Many counts were recorded for this clonotype. V and J are TRBV7-6 and TRBJ2-5; 7 nucleotides line up with TRBD2. This CDR3 contains 15 residues. Germline V gene data show CDR1 as SGHVS and CDR2 as FNYEAQ. Germline trimming cut 3 bases from V and 3 bases from J; bases unmatched to any gene: 7. The CDR3 nucleotides are TGTGCCAGCAGCTTGATGGCGGGAGCGGAAGAGACCCAGTACTTC. This codes for CASSLMAGAEETQYF.

In its sample, this clonotype was seen many times. The chain couples TRBV6-1 to TRBJ1-5, with D possibly TRBD1 on 5 matching bases. Trimming left V 5 bases short and J 9 bases short, with 20 bases between. CDR1 and CDR2 from the germline V gene are MNHNS and SASEGT. This CDR3 spans 15 amino acids. The CDR3 region has the DNA TGTGCCAGCAGTCAGACCCCGGACGGGGCCCGGCCCCAGCATTTT. As protein: CASSQTPDGARPQHF.

Remarks on this clonotype: Given a much more abundant clone one base away, this may be a read error. Here the CDR3 omits its conserved ending phenylalanine or tryptophan, so a read error is the likely source. The V and J genes are TRBV18 and TRBJ2-2; D unclear. From germline, CDR1 is KGHSH and CDR2 LQKENI. This CDR3 comprises 17 residues. Here the CDR3 DNA reads TGTGCCAGCTCACCACTTGACACCCGCGCGAAAACCGGGGAGCTGTTTCTT. Amino acids: CASSPLDTRAKTGELFL.

In this sample, this clonotype turned up many times. V is TRBV5-6 and J is TRBJ1-4; TRBD1 matches 9 bases. Germline lookup yields CDR1 SGHDT and CDR2 YYEEEE. J lost 7 bases, V lost 4 bases, and 5 bases had no gene match. The CDR3 has 14 amino acids. DNA of the CDR3: TGTGCCAGCAGCCGCCGGGACAGGGCTGAAAAACTGTTTTTT. The encoded protein is CASSRRDRAEKLFF.

This clonotype has ten or more counts. This sequence joins TRBV7-2 and TRBJ1-5; D ambiguous. The V gene's germline CDR1 is SGHTA and CDR2 FQGNSA. This CDR3 spans 13 amino acids. V was shortened by 2 bases and J by 0 bases, with 2 bases between the two germline ends. This CDR3 is CASSLTSNQPQHF. The CDR3 region has the DNA TGTGCCAGCAGCTTAACTAGCAATCAGCCCCAGCATTTT.

Many counts were recorded for this clonotype. CDR3 sequence (DNA): TGTGCCAGCAGCCCTGCGCTTTTCAGGGGGGTCGAGCAGTTCTTC. Amino acids: CASSPALFRGVEQFF. The chain employs TRBV11-2 and TRBJ2-1, with D possibly TRBD1 on 7 matching bases. The germline V gene encodes CDR1 SGHAT and CDR2 FQNNGV. Trimming removed 5 bases from V and 10 bases from J, with 21 bases in between. This CDR3 has 15 amino acids.

This clonotype has a handful of counts. The V and J genes are TRBV12-3 or TRBV12-4 and TRBJ2-5; D remains ambiguous. V gave up 6 bases and J gave up 4 bases, with 6 bases separating them. This CDR3 has 11 amino acids. CDR3 in amino acids: CASSHRETQYF. DNA for the CDR3: TGTGCCAGCAGCCATCGAGAGACCCAGTACTTC.

Many counts were recorded for this clonotype. The chain has TRBV15 and TRBJ2-2; the D gene is possibly TRBD1 (6 bases). Trimming took off 4 bases at V and 4 bases at J, with 16 bases between the two ends. Germline V gene data show CDR1 as LNHNV and CDR2 as YYDKDF (reference sequence). This CDR3 is 16 amino acids long. The CDR3 is CATSTNSQGITGELFF. In DNA form, the CDR3 reads TGTGCCACCAGCACCAATTCCCAGGGGATCACCGGGGAGCTGTTTTTT. Complete variable domain (other parts from reference TRBV15 and TRBJ2-2): DAMVIQNPRYQVTQFGKPVTLSCSQTLNHNVMYWYQQKSSQAPKLLFHYYDKDFNNEADTPDNFQSRRPNTSFCFLDIRSPGLGDTAMYLCATSTNSQGITGELFFGEGSRLTVL.

This clonotype was observed at least ten times. A junction end diverges from the germline sequence, so it may reflect a read error. The rearrangement links TRBV29-1 to TRBJ2-3; maybe TRBD2 (5 bases). This CDR3 contains 14 residues. In germline, CDR1 is SQVTM, CDR2 ANQGSEA. The CDR3 DNA sequence: TGTAGCGCCGTACGGACGCCGCTCACAGATACGCAGTATTTT. Amino acid sequence: CSAVRTPLTDTQYF.

In the case of this clonotype: Since the CDR3 does not end with the conserved phenylalanine or tryptophan, this likely comes from a read error. This chain joins TRBV7-2 and TRBJ2-5, with D possibly being TRBD1 (6 bases). The CDR3 spans 14 residues. The germline V gene has CDR1 SGHTA and CDR2 FQGNSA. V dropped 2 bases and J dropped 5 bases, with 12 bases sitting between them. CDR3 in DNA: TGTGCCAGCAGCTTAAGGGCAGGGGAGGAGACCCAGTACCTC. Protein: CASSLRAGEETQYL.

This clonotype was counted ten times or more. This chain joins TRBV7-9 and TRBJ1-1; TRBD1 is a possible D gene (5 bases). Per the germline V gene, CDR1 is SEHNR and CDR2 is FQNEAQ (reference sequence). The CDR3 is made up of 15 amino acids. Trimming took off 7 bases at V and 6 bases at J, with 21 bases between the two ends. The CDR3 DNA is TGTGCCAGCAACCCCCCCGGGGGGATTAGGGCTGAAGCTTTCTTT. This codes for CASNPPGGIRAEAFF.

This clonotype was seen at least ten times. The V gene is TRBV12-3 or TRBV12-4, the J gene TRBJ2-1; TRBD1 matches at 7 bases. The CDR3 extends over 15 amino acids. With V trimmed by 5 bases and J by 0 bases, 4 bases remained unmatched. CDR3 sequence reads: CASSPDRRSYNEQFF. The DNA of the CDR3 is TGTGCCAGCAGTCCGGACAGGCGCTCCTACAATGAGCAGTTCTTC.

This clonotype has ten or more counts. The CDR3 loop reads CAIRAGQGGDHEQFF. The CDR3 DNA reads TGTGCCATCAGAGCGGGACAGGGGGGGGACCATGAGCAGTTCTTC. The chain is built from TRBV10-3 and TRBJ2-1; 11 nucleotides line up with TRBD1. Germline V CDR1 and CDR2: ENHRY, SYGVKD. Trimming removed 6 bases from V and 8 bases from J; junction bases left unmatched: 9. This CDR3 is built from 15 residues.

This clonotype has ten or more counts. This chain joins TRBV12-3 or TRBV12-4 and TRBJ1-1; the match to TRBD1 covers 7 bases. This CDR3 is built from 15 residues. The trim removed 5 bases at V and 0 bases at J, leaving 6 bases unmatched. The CDR3 nucleotides are TGTGCCAGCAGTCCGCCCGGGACAGTGAACACTGAAGCTTTCTTT. This sequence encodes CASSPPGTVNTEAFF.

This clonotype appeared many times. V is TRBV2 and J is TRBJ2-7, with no clear D. V lost 5 bases to trimming and J lost 3 bases, with 8 bases between them. This CDR3 region has 12 residues. Germline CDR1 reads SNHLY; CDR2 reads FYNNEI. The CDR3 spells CASSLSHYEQYF. The DNA for the CDR3 is TGTGCCAGCAGTCTCTCACACTACGAGCAGTACTTC.

This clonotype came up many times. The genes are TRBV7-6 and TRBJ2-1, with 9 bases identical to TRBD2. The CDR3 is 15 residues long. Germline V gene sequence: CDR1 SGHVS, CDR2 FNYEAQ. With 5 bases clipped from V and 7 bases from J, the junction kept 9 bases outside the gene matches. CDR3 nucleotide sequence: TGTGCCAGCAGCCCTACAGCGGGGGGAATGAATGAGCAGTTCTTC. This sequence encodes CASSPTAGGMNEQFF.

With respect to this clonotype: A much larger clone differs from this one at a single base, so this may be a read error. The chain combines TRBV14 with TRBJ2-3; TRBD1 might be the D (5 bases). This CDR3 region has 15 residues. Germline CDR1 is SGHDN and CDR2 is FVKESK. The CDR3 nucleotides read TGTGTCAGCAGCCAAGTCGACAGCTACACAGATACGCAGTATTTT. This codes for CVSSQVDSYTDTQYF. The whole variable domain, remainder taken from reference TRBV14 and TRBJ2-3, is EAGVTQFPSHSVIEKGQTVTLRCDPISGHDNLYWYRRVMGKEIKFLLHFVKESKQDESGMPNNRFLAERTGGTYSTLKVQPAELEDSGVYFCVSSQVDSYTDTQYFGPGTRLTVL.

A note on this clonotype: A much larger clone lies a single base off, so this may be a read error. V usage is TRBV11-2 and J usage is TRBJ1-5; 8 bases are a match to TRBD1. The CDR3 totals 13 residues. Looked up from germline, CDR1 is SGHAT and CDR2 is FQNNGV. The CDR3 nucleotides are TGTGCCAGCAGGGGGACAGGCAATCAGCCCCAGCAATTT. Protein: CASRGTGNQPQQF.

With respect to this clonotype: Germline and junction disagree at one end, which may indicate a read error. CDR3 residues: CAGSPRTSGWGGKLFF. The CDR3 nucleotides are TGTGCCGGCAGTCCACGGACTTCGGGCTGGGGTGGAAAACTGTTTTTT. The V and J genes are TRBV2 and TRBJ1-4, with D unresolved. The CDR3 covers 16 residues. Looked up from germline, CDR1 is SNHLY and CDR2 is FYNNEI.

The chain employs TRBV7-2 and TRBJ2-6; 7 nucleotides agree with TRBD1. J lost 4 bases, V lost 1 base, and 10 bases had no gene match. The germline gives CDR1 SGHTA, CDR2 FQGNSA. This CDR3 contains 18 residues. The CDR3 spells CASSLGWTGRSGANVLTF. CDR3 DNA: TGTGCCAGCAGCTTAGGTTGGACAGGACGATCCGGGGCCAACGTCCTGACTTTC.

This clonotype was seen more than once but under ten times. V gene TRBV30 combines with J gene TRBJ2-2; 7 positions match TRBD1. V lost 4 bases and J lost 6; bases outside the gene matches: 11. The germline gives CDR1 GTSNPN, CDR2 SVGIG (reference sequence). The CDR3 loop spans 15 amino acids. The CDR3 nucleotides are TGTGCCTGGACTTTCCAGACAGGGCGGGCCGGGGAGCTGTTTTTT. It codes for CAWTFQTGRAGELFF.

This clonotype was recorded a few times. The CDR3 region has the DNA TGTGCCACCAGCAGAGATCAAGGGACAGGAAACACCATATATTTT. It yields the protein CATSRDQGTGNTIYF. The chain couples TRBV15 to TRBJ1-3; D possibly corresponds to TRBD1 (6 bases). CDR1 and CDR2 (germline): LNHNV, YYDKDF (reference sequence). Trimming left V 0 bases short and J 4 bases short, with 10 bases between. The CDR3 length is 15 residues. The whole variable domain, remainder taken from reference TRBV15 and TRBJ1-3, is DAMVIQNPRYQVTQFGKPVTLSCSQTLNHNVMYWYQQKSSQAPKLLFHYYDKDFNNEADTPDNFQSRRPNTSFCFLDIRSPGLGDTAMYLCATSRDQGTGNTIYFGEGSWLTVV.

This clonotype showed up many times. The chain combines TRBV7-2 with TRBJ1-6; no clear D. V gave up 4 bases and J gave up 9 bases, with 19 bases separating them. Germline values: CDR1 SGHTA, CDR2 FQGNSA. CDR3 length equals 16 residues. DNA for the CDR3: TGTGCCAGCAGCTCCTCCCGATCCGGAGGGAGTTCACCCCTCCACTTT. Translating it yields CASSSSRSGGSSPLHF. Based on the CDR3 plus reference TRBV7-2 and TRBJ1-6, the full variable domain is GAGVSQSPSNKVTEKGKDVELRCDPISGHTALYWYRQSLGQGLEFLIYFQGNSAPDKSGLPSDRFSAERTGGSVSTLTIQRTQQEDSAVYLCASSSSRSGGSSPLHFGNGTRLTVT.

CDR3 in amino acids: CSARDPGGQNTEAFF. CDR3 in DNA: TGCAGTGCTAGAGATCCAGGGGGCCAGAACACTGAAGCTTTCTTT. This sequence joins TRBV20-1 and TRBJ1-1; the match to TRBD1 covers 8 bases. The CDR3 is 15 amino acids. The V gene's germline CDR1 is DFQATT and CDR2 SNEGSKA (reference sequence). V lost 0 bases to trimming and J lost 1 base; unmatched junction nucleotides: 4.

The chain carries TRBV7-2 and TRBJ1-5, with TRBD1 identical over 7 bases. Germline-derived CDR1 and CDR2 are SGHTA and FQGNSA. Trimming at V came to 2 bases and at J to 7 bases, leaving 2 bases not matched to a gene. There are 13 residues in the CDR3. The CDR3 loop reads CASSLIGGQPQHF. DNA of the CDR3: TGTGCCAGCAGCTTAATAGGGGGCCAGCCCCAGCATTTT.

As regards this clonotype: With a much larger clone just one base away, this may be a read error. No conserved phenylalanine or tryptophan ends this CDR3, so it is likely a read error. The chain couples TRBV20-1 to TRBJ2-7, with D maybe TRBD2 (5 bases). From germline, CDR1 is DFQATT and CDR2 SNEGSKA (reference sequence). This CDR3 has 16 residues. The V gene lost 6 bases and the J gene lost 2 bases, with 23 bases spanning the gap. The CDR3 is CSARISGSLPPYEQYY. The CDR3 region has the DNA TGCAGTGCCAGGATTTCGGGATCCCTACCCCCCTACGAGCAGTACTAC.

This clonotype has a single count. An end of the junction differs from the germline gene, which may be a read error. This chain connects TRBV6-2 or TRBV6-3 to TRBJ2-2, with a possible D match to TRBD2 (7 bases). CDR1 and CDR2 (germline): MNHEY, SVGEGT. CDR3 length: 15 residues. The DNA for the CDR3 is TGTGCCAGCAGTTGGACAAGCGGGGACACCGAGGAGCTGTTTTTT. This encodes CASSWTSGDTEELFF.

This clonotype was recorded many times. The rearrangement links TRBV27 to TRBJ2-7, with 7 nucleotides matching TRBD2. Trimming took 8 bases from V and 1 from J; bases not matched to a gene: 5. This CDR3 region has 13 residues. Germline V CDR1 and CDR2: MNHEY, SMNVEV (reference sequence). Here the CDR3 DNA reads TGTGCCAGCGGGCGGGAGAATTCCTACGAGCAGTACTTC. Residues: CASGRENSYEQYF.

This clonotype came up many times. The chain joins TRBV6-1 to TRBJ1-5; D is ambiguous. From germline, CDR1 is MNHNS and CDR2 SASEGT. The ends were cut back, 1 base at V and 4 bases at J, with 8 bases in the middle. CDR3 length: 14 amino acids. The CDR3 loop is CASSEEWGNQPQHF. The CDR3 region has the DNA TGTGCCAGCAGTGAAGAGTGGGGAAATCAGCCCCAGCATTTT.

This clonotype was seen only a few times. This chain links TRBV7-9 with TRBJ2-5; D possibly matches TRBD1 or TRBD2 (5 bases each). V was clipped by 6 bases and J by 5 bases, with 10 bases between them. The CDR3 is 12 residues long. Germline V gives CDR1 SEHNR, CDR2 FQNEAQ (reference sequence). Here the CDR3 DNA reads TGTGCCAGCAGGGGACCGCTGGAGACCCAGTACTTC. Amino acids: CASRGPLETQYF. Full variable domain (rest looked up from reference TRBV7-9 and TRBJ2-5): DTGVSQNPRHKITKRGQNVTFRCDPISEHNRLYWYRQTLGQGPEFLTYFQNEAQLEKSRLLSDRFSAERPKGSFSTLEIQRTEQGDSAMYLCASRGPLETQYFGPGTRLLVL.

This clonotype was seen many times. V usage is TRBV6-1 and J usage is TRBJ1-5, with D unclear. This CDR3 is built from 13 residues. Looked up from germline, CDR1 is MNHNS and CDR2 is SASEGT. V was cut by 3 bases and J by 6 bases, with 9 bases left in between. CDR3 sequence: CASSDGLFQPQHF. The CDR3 bases are TGTGCCAGCAGTGACGGCCTTTTTCAGCCCCAGCATTTT.

As for this clonotype: Possible read error: a much larger clone is one base away. The genes are TRBV6-2 or TRBV6-3 and TRBJ2-5, with TRBD2 as a possible D gene (7 bases). The germline V gene has CDR1 MNHEY and CDR2 SVGEGT. CDR3 length: 15 residues. V lost 6 bases and J lost 4, with 18 bases in between. The CDR3 DNA follows: TGTGCCAGCAGCCCGGGACGGGGGGCGGGAGAGACCCAGTACTTC. Translated, it gives CASSPGRGAGETQYF.